The 24 T cell receptor beta chains below were found in one sample sequenced in a study of cytomegalovirus exposure and HLA in healthy donors. The data were produced by immunoSEQ multiplex PCR, yet TCRdb's version contains in-frame clones alone and is incomplete. The sample consists of some 110,000 clones, around 85% of them appearing once. The sample taken for sequencing was PBMCs. The receptors stem from a man between 18 and 29 years old in good health and CMV-seropositive.

This clone was picked up a small number of times. The gene calls are TRBV7-9 and TRBJ1-5; D may be TRBD1 (5 bases). The CDR3 is 15 amino acids. Deletions cut 0 bases from V and 8 bases from J, with 14 bases between. Germline V lookup: CDR1 SEHNR, CDR2 FQNEAQ (reference sequence). CDR3 nucleotide sequence: TGTGCCAGCAGCTTAGCGGGGTCAGGGAGGGAGCCCCAGCATTTT. Amino acids: CASSLAGSGREPQHF.

This chain uses TRBV7-9 with TRBJ1-2; 9 positions match TRBD1. The germline V gene has CDR1 SEHNR and CDR2 FQNEAQ (reference sequence). The CDR3 covers 14 residues. With 6 bases clipped from V and 3 bases from J, the junction kept 5 bases outside the gene matches. The CDR3 region has the DNA TGTGCCAGCAGGCATACAGGGGGCGACTATGGCTACACCTTC. This codes for CASRHTGGDYGYTF.

This rearrangement joins TRBV30 to TRBJ2-7, with 9 bases that match TRBD1. CDR1 is GTSNPN and CDR2 is SVGIG in the germline V gene (reference sequence). After removal of 6 bases from V and 4 bases from J, the junction contained 7 bases not matched to a gene. The CDR3 has 13 residues. The CDR3 region has the DNA TGTGCCTGCCAAACCGGACAGGGGTACGAGCAGTACTTC. Its translation: CACQTGQGYEQYF.

The chain recombines TRBV28 with TRBJ2-3; D possibly corresponds to TRBD1 (6 bases). Germline V CDR1 and CDR2: MDHEN, SYDVKM. V was cut by 8 bases and J by 2 bases, with 20 bases left in between. This CDR3 is built from 16 residues. The chain's CDR3 is CASCPPGEGPTDTQYF. The CDR3 DNA is TGTGCCAGCTGCCCTCCAGGGGAAGGTCCCACAGATACGCAGTATTTT.

This clone was seen once. The chain employs TRBV19 and TRBJ2-1; weak D call: TRBD2 (6 bases). V lost 3 bases to trimming and J lost 8 bases, with 17 bases between them. The V gene's germline CDR1 is LNHDA and CDR2 SQIVND (reference sequence). The CDR3 extends over 15 amino acids. The CDR3 reads CASSIGGSRVDEQFF. The CDR3 DNA sequence: TGTGCCAGTAGTATCGGGGGTTCTAGGGTGGATGAGCAGTTCTTC.

V usage is TRBV30 and J usage is TRBJ1-1; TRBD1 matches at 8 bases. J gave up 3 bases and V 3 bases, and 12 bases lay outside the gene matches. Germline CDR1 GTSNPN, CDR2 SVGIG (reference sequence). The CDR3 totals 16 residues. The CDR3 here is CAWRIYQGAGDTEAFF. The CDR3 bases are TGTGCCTGGAGAATTTACCAGGGGGCCGGGGACACTGAAGCTTTCTTT.

This rearrangement joins TRBV6-6 to TRBJ1-5; D not certain. Between the trimmed V and J ends, which lost 0 bases and 3 bases, there was a span of 9 bases. The CDR3 spans 15 residues. Germline-derived CDR1 and CDR2 are MNHNY and SVGAGI (reference sequence). The CDR3 DNA reads TGTGCCAGCAGTTACTCTACAGAAACCAATCAGCCCCAGCATTTT. Translation gives CASSYSTETNQPQHF.

CDR3 loop: CASSYRGSTDTQYF. For the CDR3, the DNA is TGTGCCAGCAGTTACAGGGGCAGCACAGATACGCAGTATTTT. This chain uses TRBV6-5 with TRBJ2-3; TRBD1 is a possible D gene (5 bases). Trimming took off 2 bases at V and 0 bases at J, with 6 bases between the two ends. CDR1 and CDR2 from the germline V gene are MNHEY and SVGAGI. This CDR3 has 14 residues.

The chain carries TRBV4-3 and TRBJ1-2, with TRBD1 as a possible D gene (6 bases). The CDR3 totals 14 residues. Germline CDR1 LGHNA, CDR2 YSLEER. V lost 0 bases to trimming and J lost 2 bases, with 7 bases between them. The CDR3, as DNA: TGCGCCAGCAGCCAAGACCAGGGGAACTATGGCTACACCTTC. Amino acids: CASSQDQGNYGYTF.

The V gene is TRBV29-1, the J gene TRBJ1-1; TRBD1 is a possible D gene (5 bases). Germline CDR1 is SQVTM and CDR2 is ANQGSEA. The length of the CDR3 is 11 residues. V dropped 5 bases and J dropped 1 base, with 5 bases sitting between them. CDR3 sequence: CSVQGNTEAFF. CDR3 nucleotide sequence: TGCAGCGTTCAGGGGAACACTGAAGCTTTCTTT.

V usage is TRBV4-3 and J usage is TRBJ1-5; the match to TRBD1 covers 7 bases. CDR1 is LGHNA and CDR2 is YSLEER in the germline V gene. The junction had 3 bases not matched to a gene; V was cut back by 0 bases and J by 4 bases. This CDR3 region has 15 residues. CDR3 in amino acids: CASSQEQGTNQPQHF. The CDR3 coding sequence is TGCGCCAGCAGCCAAGAACAGGGGACAAATCAGCCCCAGCATTTT.

This chain connects TRBV19 to TRBJ2-2, with D hard to call. Germline-derived CDR1 and CDR2 are LNHDA and SQIVND (reference sequence). The CDR3 contains 14 residues. Trimming removed 2 bases from V and 4 bases from J, with 8 bases in between. In DNA form, the CDR3 reads TGTGCCAGTAGTATAACAGCTGGCACCGGGGAGCTGTTTTTT. Translating gives CASSITAGTGELFF.

V and J are TRBV5-1 and TRBJ2-3; 10 nucleotides agree with TRBD2. Germline-derived CDR1 and CDR2 are SGHRS and YFSETQ. Trimming removed 4 bases from V and 2 bases from J; junction bases left unmatched: 7. The CDR3 totals 16 residues. CDR3 loop: CASSPTSGVITDTQYF. CDR3 DNA sequence: TGCGCCAGCAGCCCAACTAGCGGGGTTATCACAGATACGCAGTATTTT.

The rearrangement links TRBV30 to TRBJ1-5; D call uncertain. This CDR3 has 15 amino acids. Trimming cost V 2 bases and J 3 bases, with 14 bases left between them. Germline V gene sequence: CDR1 GTSNPN, CDR2 SVGIG (reference sequence). The CDR3 nucleotides read TGTGCCTGGAGTATATCCGGGTCGATCAATCAGCCCCAGCATTTT. The encoded protein is CAWSISGSINQPQHF.

This chain connects TRBV6-6 to TRBJ2-7; 7 bases line up with TRBD2. This CDR3 is 15 amino acids long. Germline assignment: CDR1 MNHNY and CDR2 SVGAGI (reference sequence). V lost 4 bases, J lost 4 bases, and 10 bases stayed unmatched. CDR3 protein: CASSSPGRDVYEQYF. The CDR3 nucleotides are TGTGCCAGCAGTTCCCCGGGGAGGGACGTGTACGAGCAGTACTTC.

The V gene is TRBV6-5, the J gene TRBJ1-1; possibly TRBD1 for D (6 bases). Germline values: CDR1 MNHEY, CDR2 SVGAGI. Trimming stripped 6 bases from V and 4 bases from J, with 15 bases between. The CDR3 totals 14 residues. The CDR3 spells CASRAQGGGTEAFF. Written as DNA, the CDR3 is TGTGCCAGCAGAGCACAGGGTGGGGGCACTGAAGCTTTCTTT.

This CDR3 is CASSLRGTTNTGELFF. CDR3 coding DNA: TGTGCCAGCAGCTTAAGGGGGACCACCAACACCGGGGAGCTGTTTTTT. This chain connects TRBV7-2 to TRBJ2-2, with D possibly TRBD1 on 6 matching bases. V was shortened by 2 bases and J by 2 bases, with 12 bases between the two germline ends. Germline-derived CDR1 and CDR2 are SGHTA and FQGNSA. The CDR3 spans 16 residues. The variable domain in full, with the rest retrieved from reference TRBV7-2 and TRBJ2-2, is GAGVSQSPSNKVTEKGKDVELRCDPISGHTALYWYRQSLGQGLEFLIYFQGNSAPDKSGLPSDRFSAERTGGSVSTLTIQRTQQEDSAVYLCASSLRGTTNTGELFFGEGSRLTVL.

The chain joins TRBV28 to TRBJ2-7; 8 bases line up with TRBD2. Unmatched junction bases numbered 8, after V lost 10 bases and J lost 3 bases. The CDR3 sequence is 13 residues long. The germline gives CDR1 MDHEN, CDR2 SYDVKM. In DNA form, the CDR3 reads TGTGCCATCGAGCGGGGGAACGACTACGAGCAGTACTTC. It codes for CAIERGNDYEQYF.

The V call is TRBV7-9, the J call TRBJ2-5; 9 bases map to TRBD1. The germline gives CDR1 SEHNR, CDR2 FQNEAQ (reference sequence). CDR3 length: 17 amino acids. V lost 5 bases and J lost 4; bases outside the gene matches: 14. CDR3 residues: CASSPDRDRVTGETQYF. The CDR3 DNA sequence: TGTGCCAGCAGCCCCGACCGGGACAGGGTTACGGGAGAGACCCAGTACTTC.

This rearrangement joins TRBV5-8 to TRBJ2-3; D may be TRBD1 (6 bases). This CDR3 region has 18 residues. V lost 5 bases, J lost 2 bases, and 24 bases lay in between. Germline V gene lookup returns CDR1 SGHTS and CDR2 YDEGEE. The CDR3 DNA is TGTGCCAGCAGTTTACAGCCCGGGACACATTTTACCACAGATACGCAGTATTTT. Amino acid sequence: CASSLQPGTHFTTDTQYF.

V gene TRBV5-1 combines with J gene TRBJ1-6; 7 bases match TRBD1. There are 16 residues in the CDR3. V dropped 0 bases and J dropped 7; count of bases not matched to a gene: 7. Per germline, CDR1 SGHRS and CDR2 YFSETQ. The CDR3 DNA reads as TGCGCCAGCAGCTTGGCGAGAGGGGGCTCAAATTCACCCCTCCACTTT. This translates into CASSLARGGSNSPLHF.

This clone occurred a few times. The CDR3 reads CASRANTEAFF. DNA of the CDR3: TGTGCCAGCAGAGCGAACACTGAAGCTTTCTTT. The chain links TRBV7-9 to TRBJ1-1; D uncertain. With 6 bases removed from V and 1 base from J, the gap between germline ends came to 3 bases. CDR1 is SEHNR, CDR2 FQNEAQ, per germline (reference sequence). The CDR3 runs to 11 residues. Filled out from reference TRBV7-9 and TRBJ1-1, the complete variable domain reads DTGVSQNPRHKITKRGQNVTFRCDPISEHNRLYWYRQTLGQGPEFLTYFQNEAQLEKSRLLSDRFSAERPKGSFSTLEIQRTEQGDSAMYLCASRANTEAFFGQGTRLTVV.

As regards this clone: This specimen includes other DNA sequences encoding the same CDR3. The chain couples TRBV6-1 to TRBJ1-1, with D tentatively TRBD1 (6 bases). Germline lookup yields CDR1 MNHNS and CDR2 SASEGT. V was shortened by 2 bases and J by 4 bases, with 11 bases between the two germline ends. The CDR3 spans 14 residues. CDR3 loop: CASSESGGGTEAFF. The CDR3 DNA follows: TGTGCCAGCAGTGAATCTGGGGGCGGCACTGAAGCTTTCTTT.

The chain carries TRBV4-1 and TRBJ1-5; 9 nucleotides match TRBD1. Germline CDR1 is MGHRA and CDR2 is YSYEKL. Trimming at V came to 0 bases and at J to 3 bases, leaving 12 bases not matched to a gene. The CDR3 is made up of 19 amino acids. The CDR3 spells CASSQEGGTGTVVNQPQHF. In DNA form, the CDR3 reads TGCGCCAGCAGCCAAGAGGGTGGGACAGGGACTGTAGTCAATCAGCCCCAGCATTTT.